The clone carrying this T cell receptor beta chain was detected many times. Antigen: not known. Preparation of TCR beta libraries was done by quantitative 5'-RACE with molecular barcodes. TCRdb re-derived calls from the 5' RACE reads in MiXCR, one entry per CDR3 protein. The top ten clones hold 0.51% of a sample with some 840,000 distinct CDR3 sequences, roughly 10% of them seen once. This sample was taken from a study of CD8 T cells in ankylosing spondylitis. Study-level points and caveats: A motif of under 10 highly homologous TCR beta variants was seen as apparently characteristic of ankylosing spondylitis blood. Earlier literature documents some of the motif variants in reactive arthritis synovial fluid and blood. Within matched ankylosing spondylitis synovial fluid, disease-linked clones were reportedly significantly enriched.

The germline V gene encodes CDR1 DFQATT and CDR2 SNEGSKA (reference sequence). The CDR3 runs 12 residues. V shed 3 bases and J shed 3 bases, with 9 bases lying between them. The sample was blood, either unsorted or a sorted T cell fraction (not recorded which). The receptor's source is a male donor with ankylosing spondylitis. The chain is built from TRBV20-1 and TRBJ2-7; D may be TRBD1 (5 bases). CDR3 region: CSARQGIYEQYF. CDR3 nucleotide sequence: TGCAGTGCTAGGCAGGGAATCTACGAGCAGTACTTC.